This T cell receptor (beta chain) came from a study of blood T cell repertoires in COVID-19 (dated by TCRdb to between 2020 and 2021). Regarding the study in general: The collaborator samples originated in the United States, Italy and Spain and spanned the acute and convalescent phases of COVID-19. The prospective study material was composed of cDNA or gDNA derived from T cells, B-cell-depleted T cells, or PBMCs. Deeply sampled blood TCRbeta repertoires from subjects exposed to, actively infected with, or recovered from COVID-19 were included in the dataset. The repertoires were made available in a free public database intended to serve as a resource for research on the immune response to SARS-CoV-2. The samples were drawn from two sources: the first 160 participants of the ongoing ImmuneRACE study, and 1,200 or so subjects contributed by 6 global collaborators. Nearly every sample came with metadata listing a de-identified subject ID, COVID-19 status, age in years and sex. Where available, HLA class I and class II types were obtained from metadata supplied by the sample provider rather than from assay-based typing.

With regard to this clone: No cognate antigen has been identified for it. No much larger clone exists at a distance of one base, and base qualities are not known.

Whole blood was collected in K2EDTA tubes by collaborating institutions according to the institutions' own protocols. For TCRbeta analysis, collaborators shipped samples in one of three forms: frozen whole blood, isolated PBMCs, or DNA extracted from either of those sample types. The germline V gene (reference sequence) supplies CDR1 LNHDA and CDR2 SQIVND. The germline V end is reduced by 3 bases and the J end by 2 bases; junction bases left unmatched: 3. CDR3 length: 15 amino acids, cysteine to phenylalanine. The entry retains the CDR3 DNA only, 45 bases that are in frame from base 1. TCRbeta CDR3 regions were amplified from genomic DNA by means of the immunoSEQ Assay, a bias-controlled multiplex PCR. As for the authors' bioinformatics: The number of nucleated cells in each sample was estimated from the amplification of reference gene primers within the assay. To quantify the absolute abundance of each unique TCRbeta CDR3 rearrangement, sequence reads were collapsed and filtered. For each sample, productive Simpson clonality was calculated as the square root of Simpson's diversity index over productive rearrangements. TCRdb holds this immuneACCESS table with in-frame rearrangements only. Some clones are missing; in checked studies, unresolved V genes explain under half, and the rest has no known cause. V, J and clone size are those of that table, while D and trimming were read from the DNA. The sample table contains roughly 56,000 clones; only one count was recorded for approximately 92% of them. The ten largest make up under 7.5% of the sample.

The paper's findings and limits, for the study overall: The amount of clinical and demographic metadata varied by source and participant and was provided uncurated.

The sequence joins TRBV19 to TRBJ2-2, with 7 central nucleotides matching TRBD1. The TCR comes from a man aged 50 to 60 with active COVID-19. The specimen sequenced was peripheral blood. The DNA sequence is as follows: TGTGCCAGTAGTATCAGGGGGAGTAACACCGGGGAGCTGTTTTTT. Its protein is CASSIRGSNTGELFF.